This T cell receptor beta chain was retrieved from a study of T cells in localized non-small cell lung cancer. Taken at least 2 cm from the tumor margin, the adjacent lung showed no atypia. Study-level results: Among the tissues sampled, uninvolved adjacent lung had the highest T cell clonality, above tumor. A median of roughly 50 of the top 100 tumor clones appeared in adjacent lung, which was paired and uninvolved. Longer overall survival associated with higher blood T cell density; shorter survival with higher adjacent-lung clonality.

CDR1 is LNHNV, CDR2 YYDKDF, per germline (reference sequence). The CDR3 covers 18 residues. Trimming at V came to 1 base and at J to 4 bases, leaving 14 bases not matched to a gene. The sample holds a few counts of this clone. Its cognate antigen is unknown. The data were produced by immunoSEQ multiplex PCR, yet TCRdb's version contains in-frame clones alone and is incomplete. There are over a thousand clones in the sample; around 25% occur only once, and about 13% lies in the top ten. The sequencing here drew on normal lung tissue next to the tumor, taken before any cancer treatment. The chain recombines TRBV15 with TRBJ2-7; 9 nucleotides agree with TRBD2. The TCR originated in a man between 40 and 69 years old with stage II squamous cell lung carcinoma. The DNA for the CDR3 is TGTGCCACCAGCAGAGGACGGGCGGGAGGGGTAGTGAGTTACGAGCAGTACTTC. Translating gives CATSRGRAGGVVSYEQYF. The whole variable domain, remainder taken from reference TRBV15 and TRBJ2-7, is DAMVIQNPRYQVTQFGKPVTLSCSQTLNHNVMYWYQQKSSQAPKLLFHYYDKDFNNEADTPDNFQSRRPNTSFCFLDIRSPGLGDTAMYLCATSRGRAGGVVSYEQYFGPGTRLTVT.